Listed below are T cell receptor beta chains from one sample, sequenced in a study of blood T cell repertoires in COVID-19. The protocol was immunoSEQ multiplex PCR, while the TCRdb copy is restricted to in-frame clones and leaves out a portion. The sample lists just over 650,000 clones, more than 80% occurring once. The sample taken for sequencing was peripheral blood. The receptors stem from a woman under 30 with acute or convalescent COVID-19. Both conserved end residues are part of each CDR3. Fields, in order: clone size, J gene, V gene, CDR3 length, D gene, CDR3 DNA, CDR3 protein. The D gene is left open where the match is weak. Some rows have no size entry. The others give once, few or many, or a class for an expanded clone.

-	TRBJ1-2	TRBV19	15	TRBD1	TGTGCCAGTAATATCCCGGGACAGGGATACTATGGCTACACCTTC	CASNIPGQGYYGYTF
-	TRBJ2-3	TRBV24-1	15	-	TGTGCCACCAGTGATTCGGGTAGCCCCACAGATACGCAGTATTTT	CATSDSGSPTDTQYF
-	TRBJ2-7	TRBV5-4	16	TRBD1	TGTGCCAGCAGCCCGGGCCTAGGGGACAGGGTTAACGAGCAGTACTTC	CASSPGLGDRVNEQYF
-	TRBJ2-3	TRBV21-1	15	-	TGTGCCAGCACGGAAGCGGGGGGCGGTGCAGATACGCAGTATTTT	CASTEAGGGADTQYF
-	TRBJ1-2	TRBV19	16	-	TGTGCCAGTAGTCCCCGGGAGGCGTATACTAACTATGGCTACACCTTC	CASSPREAYTNYGYTF
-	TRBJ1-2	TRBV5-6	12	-	TGTGCCAGCAGCTTAACCTCCGGGTCTGTCACCTTC	CASSLTSGSVTF
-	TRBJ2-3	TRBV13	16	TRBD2	TGTGCCAGCTCGAGCGGGGGGTGGGAGGTGGCAGATACGCAGTATTTT	CASSSGGWEVADTQYF
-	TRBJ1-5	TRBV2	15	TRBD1	TGTGCCAGCAGTCCGCGGGACAGGGGGAGGCAGCCCCAGCATTTT	CASSPRDRGRQPQHF
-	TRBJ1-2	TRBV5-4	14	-	TGTGCCAGCAGCTTTTGGGGCCCCTGGAATGGCTACACCTTC	CASSFWGPWNGYTF
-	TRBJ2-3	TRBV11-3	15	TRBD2	TGTGCCAGCAGCTTGAGAGCGGGGGGCACAGATACGCAGTATTTT	CASSLRAGGTDTQYF
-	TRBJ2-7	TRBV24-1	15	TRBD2	TGTGCCACCAGTGATCGCCTAGCGGGGGGGCATGAGCAGTACTTC	CATSDRLAGGHEQYF
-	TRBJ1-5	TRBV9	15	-	TGTGCCAGCAGCGTAGGGGAGGGCTTTAATCAGCCCCAGCATTTT	CASSVGEGFNQPQHF
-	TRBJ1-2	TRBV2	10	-	TGTGCCAGCAGGAGACAGGACTACACCTTC	CASRRQDYTF
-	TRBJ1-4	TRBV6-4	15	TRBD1	TGTGCCAGCAGTGACACAGGGGGAACTAATGAAAAACTGTTTTTT	CASSDTGGTNEKLFF
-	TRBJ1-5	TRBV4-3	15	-	TGCGCCAGCAGCCAAGTTGCAGGGTACAATCAGCCCCAGCATTTT	CASSQVAGYNQPQHF
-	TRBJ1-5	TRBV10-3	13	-	TGTGCCATCGGCCCCGACAGTTTACAGCCCCAGCATTTT	CAIGPDSLQPQHF
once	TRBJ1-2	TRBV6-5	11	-	TGTGCCAGCACACGGGGGGCTGGCTACACCTTC	CASTRGAGYTF
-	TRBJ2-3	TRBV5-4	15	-	TGTGCCAGCAGCTCGAGGGGGGGAAGCACAGATACGCAGTATTTT	CASSSRGGSTDTQYF
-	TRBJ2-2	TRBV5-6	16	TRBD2	TGTGCCAGCAGCCTACCAGCGGGGCCGAACACCGGGGAGCTGTTTTTT	CASSLPAGPNTGELFF
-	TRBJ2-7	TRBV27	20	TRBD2	TGTGCCAGCAGTTTCCAGTTCGCTAGCGGGGGGGCGGGAATCCCTTACGAGCAGTACTTC	CASSFQFASGGAGIPYEQYF
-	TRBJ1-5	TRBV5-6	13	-	TGTGCCAGCAGCGAACAGAACAATCAGCCCCAGCATTTT	CASSEQNNQPQHF
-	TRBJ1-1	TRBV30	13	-	TGTGCCTACCTTTGGGGGAGGAGCACTGAAGCTTTCTTT	CAYLWGRSTEAFF
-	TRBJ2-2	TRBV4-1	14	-	TGCGCCAGCAGCCAAGATTCAGGGATAGGGGAGCTGTTTTTT	CASSQDSGIGELFF
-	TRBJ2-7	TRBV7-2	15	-	TGTGCCAGCAGCTTAGTAGGGGGTTCCTCCTACGAGCAGTACTTC	CASSLVGGSSYEQYF
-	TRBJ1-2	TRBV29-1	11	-	TGCAGCGTCGGCGGGTGGGATGGCTACACCTTC	CSVGGWDGYTF
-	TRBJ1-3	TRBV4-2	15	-	TGTGCCAGCAGCCAAAACAGGGCTCCTGGAAACACCATATATTTT	CASSQNRAPGNTIYF
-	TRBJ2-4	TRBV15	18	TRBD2	TGTGCCACCAGCCGCGGGGGGGGGAACCGGGTAGCCAAAAACATTCAGTACTTC	CATSRGGGNRVAKNIQYF
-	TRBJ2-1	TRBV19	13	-	TGTGCCAGTAGTATACGCAATACTGGTGAGCAGTTCTTC	CASSIRNTGEQFF
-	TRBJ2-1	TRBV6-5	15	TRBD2	TGTGCCAGCAGTTCGACTAGCGGCTACAACAATGAGCAGTTCTTC	CASSSTSGYNNEQFF
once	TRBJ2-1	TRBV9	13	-	TGTGCCAGCAGGGGGCAGGGAAGCAATGAGCAGTTCTTC	CASRGQGSNEQFF
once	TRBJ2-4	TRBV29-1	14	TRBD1	TGCAGCGTAGGACAGGGATTAACCAAAAACATTCAGTACTTC	CSVGQGLTKNIQYF
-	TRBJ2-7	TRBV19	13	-	TGTGCCAGTACTCCTAAGGGGGTCGGCGAGCAGTACTTC	CASTPKGVGEQYF
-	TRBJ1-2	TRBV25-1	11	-	TGTGCCGGAGGGGAAACTTATGGCTACACCTTC	CAGGETYGYTF
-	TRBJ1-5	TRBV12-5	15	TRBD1	TGTGCTAGTGGCACCGGGACAGGGGGAAATCAGCCCCAGCATTTT	CASGTGTGGNQPQHF
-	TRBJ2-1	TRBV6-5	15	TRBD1	TGTGCCAGCACCTCCAGACAGGGCTCCTACAATGAGCAGTTCTTC	CASTSRQGSYNEQFF
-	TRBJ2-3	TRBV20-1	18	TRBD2	TGCAGTGCTAGTACTAGCGGGGGCCGAGGAATCAGGGAAGATACGCAGTATTTT	CSASTSGGRGIREDTQYF
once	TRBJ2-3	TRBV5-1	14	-	TGCGCCAGCAGCTCGACATCGGGGACAGATACGCAGTATTTT	CASSSTSGTDTQYF
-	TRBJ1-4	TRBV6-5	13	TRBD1	TGTGCCAGCAGTTACTCGTCTGGGACAGAGCTGTTTTTT	CASSYSSGTELFF
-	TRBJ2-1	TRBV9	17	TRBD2	TGTGCCAGCAGCCCGAGGGGCCCTAGCGGGGGGGACAATGAGCAGTTCTTC	CASSPRGPSGGDNEQFF
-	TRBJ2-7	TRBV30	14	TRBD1	TGTGCCTGGGGTGGACAGGGGGCATTTTACGAGCAGTACTTC	CAWGGQGAFYEQYF
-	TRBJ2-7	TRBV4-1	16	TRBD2	TGCGCCAGCAGCCCCTTTCTAGCGGGGTCTCTTCTAGAGCAGTACTTC	CASSPFLAGSLLEQYF
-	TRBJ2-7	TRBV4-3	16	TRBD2	TGCGCCAGCAGCCAAGACCCAGCGGGGGGTACCTACGAGCAGTACTTC	CASSQDPAGGTYEQYF